This T cell receptor beta chain was documented in a study of spatial heterogeneity in lung cancer. Study-wide findings and caveats: Counts that tracked tumor mutation counts were those of expanded intratumoral alpha and beta TCRs.

TCRdb redid the calling of the 5' RACE reads with MiXCR, one entry per CDR3 protein. This sample has about 100,000 distinct CDR3 sequences, with around 4.8% found just once. Time point given: sample taken at primary tumor resection. The CDR3 totals 15 residues. The V segment lost 4 bases and the J segment 6 bases; nucleotides outside the gene matches: 11. Germline CDR1 reads SGDLS; CDR2 reads YYNGEE. This clonotype was counted between two and nine times. Its antigen remains unidentified. The V and J genes are TRBV9 and TRBJ2-3; 7 bases match TRBD2. The sample in question was lung tumor tissue, obtained at surgery. This clonotype was sampled from a male donor with early-stage non-small cell lung cancer. The CDR3 DNA is TGTGCCAGCAGCCCTGGTGGGAGGGTCGGGGATACGCAGTATTTT. This codes for CASSPGGRVGDTQYF.